The clone carrying this T cell receptor beta chain turned up a few times. Its antigen is as yet unknown. The time point was: newly diagnosed GD, antithyroid drugs for less than 3 months. Researchers made the TCR library from RNA that was extracted from PBMCs. Trimming removed 7 bases at V and 8 bases at J, with 12 bases between. Germline CDR1 reads LNHNV; CDR2 reads YYDKDF (reference sequence). This CDR3 comprises 12 residues. Investigators prepared the TCR beta libraries by applying iRepertoire HTBI primers and Arm-PCR of CDR3 regions. Original processing notes: Identification yielded around 64 TRBV and 14 TRBJ segments across samples. Each CDR3 protein gets one entry after TCRdb re-called the multiplex PCR reads with MiXCR. The authors' filters were not applied to this entry. Among about 620,000 distinct CDR3 sequences, approximately 15% were seen once, and the ten largest hold about 18%. The sample originates from a study of regulatory T cells in long-lasting Graves disease. Study findings and constraints: Between persistent patients, thousands of public clonotypes were shared, exceeding the 966 shared between new patients.

This sample was shared with a second study, whose subject was T cells in Graves' hyperthyroidism and ophthalmopathy.

The sample in question was peripheral blood mononuclear cells (PBMCs), obtained at new diagnosis, from a patient treated with antithyroid drugs. The source of this sequence is a woman aged 25 to 39 with Graves disease. V gene TRBV15 combines with J gene TRBJ2-1; tentative D call: TRBD2 (7 bases). The CDR3 coding sequence is TGTGCCACCAAACAGGGAGGGGATGAGCAGTTCTTC. Translated, it gives CATKQGGDEQFF.